The text below deals with one T cell receptor (beta chain). Its antigen is currently unknown. This sample is part of a study of T cell responses to AZD1222 COVID-19 vaccine. TCRdb's table, derived via immunoSEQ multiplex PCR, lists solely in-frame clones and lacks some. This sample has 150,000 to 180,000 clones, with roughly nine tenths found just once. Overall study findings and caveats: Researchers took repertoire samples only after the peak T cell response had come. Females outnumbered males among donors, who were mostly white British; clonal diversity was possibly underestimated.

The sample here was peripheral blood, taken on day 0 of MenACWY control vaccination. This TCR came from an adult in good health.

CDR3 DNA: TGCGCCAGCAGAGCGACAGGGGCTAACTATGGCTACACCTTC. Its protein is CASRATGANYGYTF. The rearrangement links TRBV5-1 to TRBJ1-2; 8 positions match TRBD1. The V segment lost 5 bases and the J segment 0 bases; nucleotides outside the gene matches: 3. Germline CDR1 reads SGHRS; CDR2 reads YFSETQ. The CDR3 has 14 amino acids.